This T cell receptor beta chain was sequenced in a study of T cell responses to AZD1222 COVID-19 vaccine. V lost 5 bases and J 0 bases, leaving 14 bases between the germline ends. The CDR3 loop spans 17 amino acids. From germline, CDR1 is LNHDA and CDR2 SQIVND (reference sequence). Worth noting for this clone: Its antigen is unidentified.

General study results and limits: Sampling that yielded the repertoires occurred only after the peak T cell response.

Sequencing was performed with immunoSEQ multiplex PCR; in TCRdb, only in-frame clones are kept and a portion is missing. The sample includes about 60,000 clones, 70% to 90% seen only once; the top ten take about 7%. The chain links TRBV19 to TRBJ2-6; perhaps TRBD1 as D (5 bases). Sequencing was performed on peripheral blood, taken 28 days after the second AZD1222 dose. The clonotype was recovered from an adult who received the AZD1222 COVID-19 vaccine. The CDR3 DNA is TGTGCCAGTAGTCCTGACAGATTTACCTCTGGGGCCAACGTCCTGACTTTC. This translates into CASSPDRFTSGANVLTF.